This T cell receptor beta chain was retrieved from a study of a mutant IDH1 vaccine in newly diagnosed glioma. Study summary: At week 35 came visit V12, and visit V13 followed at week 47.

The table came from immunoSEQ multiplex PCR; TCRdb's copy has only in-frame clones and leaves some out. The repertoire holds about 58,000 clones, with about four fifths as singletons. Time point described: week 35, safety follow-up. A single vaccine dose contained 300 ug of mutant IDH1 20-mer peptide, and topical imiquimod was used with it. Eight vaccinations went to patients in weeks 1, 3, 5, 7, 11, 15, 19, 23. New IDH1-mutant, ATRX-lost WHO grade 3 or 4 astrocytomas occurred in donors. Notes on this clone: Its antigen is unknown.

Sequencing was performed on PBMCs, taken from a glioma patient whose treatment included an IDH1 peptide vaccine. The clonotype was recovered from a middle-aged man with glioma.

The CDR3 is CASSEAGRKTQPQHF. CDR3 DNA: TGTGCCAGCAGTGAAGCCGGACGGAAGACTCAGCCCCAGCATTTT. The V call is TRBV2, the J call TRBJ1-5; D is uncertain. The germline V gene has CDR1 SNHLY and CDR2 FYNNEI. The CDR3 length is 15 residues. V lost 0 bases, J lost 6 bases, and 12 bases lay in between.